Presented here are 19 T cell receptor beta chains from one specimen sequenced in a study of shared T cell receptors in the human thymus. Clones were sequenced by immunoSEQ multiplex PCR, and TCRdb holds only the in-frame ones, with some missing. The repertoire includes over 350,000 clones, 85% to 95% of them detected once, and about 0.02% sits in the top ten. Specimen: thymocytes. These receptors all come from a human donor.

V usage is TRBV28 and J usage is TRBJ2-7; TRBD2 agrees at 12 bases. This CDR3 is built from 15 residues. The junction had 5 bases not matched to a gene; V was cut back by 6 bases and J by 2 bases. CDR1 is MDHEN and CDR2 is SYDVKM in the germline V gene. The CDR3 bases are TGTGCCAGCAGACGACTAGCGGGAGCCCCCTACGAGCAGTACTTC. It codes for CASRRLAGAPYEQYF.

V gene TRBV2 combines with J gene TRBJ2-5; 8 bases are a match to TRBD2. Germline V gene data show CDR1 as SNHLY and CDR2 as FYNNEI. Unmatched junction bases numbered 10, after V lost 6 bases and J lost 1 base. The CDR3 is 16 amino acids. CDR3: CASSSDLREAQETQYF. The CDR3 coding sequence is TGTGCCAGCAGCTCCGACTTGCGGGAGGCCCAAGAGACCCAGTACTTC.

This chain uses TRBV2 with TRBJ1-3, with D hard to call. This CDR3 is built from 17 residues. The germline CDR1 and CDR2 sequences are SNHLY and FYNNEI. With 2 bases removed from V and 8 bases from J, the gap between germline ends came to 22 bases. CDR3 in amino acids: CASSERVWEGWDDTIYF. The CDR3 coding sequence is TGTGCCAGCAGTGAACGCGTGTGGGAGGGATGGGATGACACCATATATTTT. Together with reference TRBV2 and TRBJ1-3, the CDR3 gives the full variable domain: EPEVTQTPSHQVTQMGQEVILRCVPISNHLYFYWYRQILGQKVEFLVSFYNNEISEKSEIFDDQFSVERPDGSNFTLKIRSTKLEDSAMYFCASSERVWEGWDDTIYFGEGSWLTVV.

In this sample, this clone turned up once. The rearrangement links TRBV28 to TRBJ1-5, with D possibly being TRBD1 (5 bases). This CDR3 is 21 amino acids long. V was shortened by 3 bases and J by 0 bases, with 27 bases between the two germline ends. Germline V CDR1 and CDR2: MDHEN, SYDVKM. This CDR3 is CASSFARPGQGSFPSNQPQHF. Here the CDR3 DNA reads TGTGCCAGCAGTTTTGCCCGACCCGGGCAGGGAAGTTTCCCTAGCAATCAGCCCCAGCATTTT.

This sequence joins TRBV7-7 and TRBJ2-2; D is uncertain. V was clipped by 5 bases and J by 1 base, with 5 bases between them. CDR3 length: 13 amino acids. Germline V CDR1 and CDR2: SSHAT, FNYEAQ (reference sequence). CDR3 protein: CASSPGNTGELFF. As DNA, the CDR3 is TGTGCCAGCAGCCCAGGGAACACCGGGGAGCTGTTTTTT.

The V gene is TRBV14, the J gene TRBJ2-1, with D possibly matching TRBD1 (6 bases). The V gene's germline CDR1 is SGHDN and CDR2 FVKESK. Deletions cut 0 bases from V and 8 bases from J, with 20 bases between. CDR3 size: 17 residues. CDR3 region: CASSQEPGRGGSDEQFF. The CDR3, as DNA: TGTGCCAGCAGCCAAGAACCTGGGAGAGGGGGTTCTGATGAGCAGTTCTTC.

The rearrangement links TRBV11-2 to TRBJ2-2; 10 nucleotides line up with TRBD2. Germline V CDR1 and CDR2: SGHAT, FQNNGV. The junction had 7 bases not matched to a gene; V was cut back by 0 bases and J by 0 bases. The CDR3 contains 19 residues. The CDR3 is CASSLDWLAGESNTGELFF. CDR3 in DNA: TGTGCCAGCAGCTTAGATTGGCTAGCGGGAGAGTCGAACACCGGGGAGCTGTTTTTT. Full variable domain (remainder filled in from reference TRBV11-2 and TRBJ2-2): EAGVAQSPRYKIIEKRQSVAFWCNPISGHATLYWYQQILGQGPKLLIQFQNNGVVDDSQLPKDRFSAERLKGVDSTLKIQPAKLEDSAVYLCASSLDWLAGESNTGELFFGEGSRLTVL.

J is TRBJ1-3 and V is TRBV28, with TRBD1 identical over 9 bases. The CDR3 is 15 amino acids. Germline V lookup: CDR1 MDHEN, CDR2 SYDVKM. V dropped 10 bases and J dropped 4; count of bases not matched to a gene: 11. Here the CDR3 reads CATGSHRGRGNTIYF. CDR3 DNA sequence: TGTGCCACCGGCAGCCACAGGGGGCGAGGAAACACCATATATTTT.

The V and J genes are TRBV5-5 and TRBJ2-1; D is ambiguous. V was clipped by 4 bases and J by 2 bases, with 16 bases between them. The CDR3 totals 16 residues. Looked up from germline, CDR1 is SGHKS and CDR2 is YYEKEE (reference sequence). The CDR3: CASSPQPRLAYNEQFF. DNA for the CDR3: TGTGCCAGCAGCCCCCAGCCACGGCTAGCCTACAATGAGCAGTTCTTC.

The V call is TRBV4-1, the J call TRBJ1-5; TRBD1 agrees at 7 bases. The J segment lost 0 bases and the V segment lost 0 bases, leaving 5 bases of the junction unmatched. Germline V gene data show CDR1 as MGHRA and CDR2 as YSYEKL. The CDR3 has 17 residues. CDR3 nucleotides: TGCGCCAGCAGCCAAGATATACAGGGGTCTAGCAATCAGCCCCAGCATTTT. Its protein is CASSQDIQGSSNQPQHF.

V gene TRBV27 combines with J gene TRBJ1-5; D gene ambiguous. The germline V gene encodes CDR1 MNHEY and CDR2 SMNVEV (reference sequence). V gave up 6 bases and J gave up 7 bases, with 13 bases separating them. The CDR3 is made up of 13 amino acids. CDR3 nucleotide sequence: TGTGCCAGCAGACCCCGGGCCCCGCAGCCCCAGCATTTT. As protein: CASRPRAPQPQHF.

The chain is built from TRBV4-3 and TRBJ2-7, with 8 bases lining up with TRBD2. This CDR3 region has 15 residues. Trimming removed 0 bases from V and 3 bases from J; junction bases left unmatched: 4. Germline V gene sequence: CDR1 LGHNA, CDR2 YSLEER. The DNA for the CDR3 is TGCGCCAGCAGCCAAGAAGTAGCGGGGTTCTACGAGCAGTACTTC. Its protein product is CASSQEVAGFYEQYF.

V and J are TRBV30 and TRBJ2-7; a weak D match, TRBD1 (5 bases). V lost 4 bases, J lost 2 bases, and 18 bases lay in between. The CDR3 is 15 residues long. CDR1 GTSNPN and CDR2 SVGIG come from the germline V gene (reference sequence). In nucleotides, the CDR3 is TGTGCCTGGAATGGGATAGGCAGGGCGGCCTACGAGCAGTACTTC. Protein: CAWNGIGRAAYEQYF.

This rearrangement joins TRBV2 to TRBJ2-1, with TRBD1 identical over 9 bases. With V trimmed by 2 bases and J by 14 bases, 1 base remained unmatched. The CDR3 runs to 11 residues. Germline V gives CDR1 SNHLY, CDR2 FYNNEI. This CDR3 reads CASSEWDREFF. For the CDR3, the DNA is TGTGCCAGCAGTGAATGGGACAGGGAGTTCTTC.

V usage is TRBV5-6 and J usage is TRBJ2-3; 10 positions match TRBD1. The CDR3 spans 14 residues. Germline CDR1 SGHDT, CDR2 YYEEEE. Trimming removed 7 bases from V and 3 bases from J; junction bases left unmatched: 5. The CDR3: CASFRDRGTDTQYF. The CDR3 DNA follows: TGTGCCAGCTTCCGGGACAGGGGAACAGATACGCAGTATTTT.

The genes are TRBV6-5 and TRBJ1-2, with D unresolved. Germline lookup yields CDR1 MNHEY and CDR2 SVGAGI. This CDR3 is 14 amino acids long. Trimming removed 6 bases from V and 8 bases from J, with 19 bases in between. CDR3 DNA: TGTGCCAGCAGCCCCACGAACCTTGTGAGAGGCTACACCTTC. Translating gives CASSPTNLVRGYTF.

The chain recombines TRBV18 with TRBJ1-1, with D possibly matching TRBD1 (5 bases). V lost 3 bases and J 1 base, leaving 15 bases between the germline ends. CDR1 and CDR2 (germline): KGHSH, LQKENI. This CDR3 is 16 amino acids long. The CDR3 loop reads CASSPPQGPRNTEAFF. CDR3 in DNA: TGTGCCAGCTCACCCCCCCAGGGCCCTCGGAACACTGAAGCTTTCTTT.

The chain combines TRBV6-1 with TRBJ1-1; D is perhaps TRBD1 (6 bases). The germline V gene has CDR1 MNHNS and CDR2 SASEGT. CDR3 length: 16 amino acids. Trimming removed 0 bases from V and 4 bases from J, with 15 bases in between. CDR3 nucleotide sequence: TGTGCCAGCAGTGAAGCCTACCTAAGGGGGGTCACTGAAGCTTTCTTT. Its translation: CASSEAYLRGVTEAFF.

The chain couples TRBV6-1 to TRBJ2-3, with D perhaps matching TRBD2 (6 bases). Trimming removed 2 bases at V and 2 bases at J, with 14 bases between. This CDR3 has 16 residues. Germline V gene sequence: CDR1 MNHNS, CDR2 SASEGT. This CDR3 is CASSEMLARNTDTQYF. CDR3 DNA: TGTGCCAGCAGTGAAATGCTAGCGAGAAACACAGATACGCAGTATTTT.